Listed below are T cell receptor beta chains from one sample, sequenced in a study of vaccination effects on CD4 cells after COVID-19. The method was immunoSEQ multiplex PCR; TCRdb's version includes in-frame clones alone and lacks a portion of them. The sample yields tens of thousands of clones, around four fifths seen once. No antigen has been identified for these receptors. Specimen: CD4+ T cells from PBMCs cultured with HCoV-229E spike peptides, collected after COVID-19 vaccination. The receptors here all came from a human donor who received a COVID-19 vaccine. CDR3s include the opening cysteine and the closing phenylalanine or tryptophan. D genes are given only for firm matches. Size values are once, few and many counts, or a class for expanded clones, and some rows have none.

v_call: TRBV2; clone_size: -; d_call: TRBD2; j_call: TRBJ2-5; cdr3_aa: CASGGVSRETQYF; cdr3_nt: TGTGCCAGCGGGGGGGTGAGCAGGGAGACCCAGTACTTC
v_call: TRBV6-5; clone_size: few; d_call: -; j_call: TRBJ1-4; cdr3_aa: CASSSGDPTNEKLFF; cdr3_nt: TGTGCCAGCAGTTCAGGGGATCCAACTAATGAAAAACTGTTTTTT
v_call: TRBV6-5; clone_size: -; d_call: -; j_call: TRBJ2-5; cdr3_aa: CASSYLSGRETQYF; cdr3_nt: TGTGCCAGCAGTTACCTGTCAGGCCGAGAGACCCAGTACTTC
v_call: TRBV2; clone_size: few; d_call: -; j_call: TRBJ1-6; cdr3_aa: CASSDIGGALNSPLHF; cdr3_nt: TGTGCCAGCAGTGACATAGGGGGGGCCCTCAATTCACCCCTCCACTTT
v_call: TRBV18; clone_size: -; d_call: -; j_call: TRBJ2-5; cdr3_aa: CASSPGQETQYF; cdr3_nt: TGTGCCAGCTCACCAGGGCAAGAGACCCAGTACTTC
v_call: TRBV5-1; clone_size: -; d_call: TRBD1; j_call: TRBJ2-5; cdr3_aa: CASSFTGGQETQYF; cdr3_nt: TGCGCCAGCAGCTTCACAGGGGGCCAAGAGACCCAGTACTTC
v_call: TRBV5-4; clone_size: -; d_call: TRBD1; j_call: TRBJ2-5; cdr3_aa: CASSLRQGVETQYF; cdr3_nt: TGTGCCAGCAGCTTGAGACAGGGGGTAGAGACCCAGTACTTC
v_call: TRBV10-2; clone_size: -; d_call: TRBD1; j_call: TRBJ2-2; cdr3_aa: CASRAGTGGTGELFF; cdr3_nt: TGCGCCAGCAGAGCTGGGACAGGGGGCACCGGGGAGCTGTTTTTT
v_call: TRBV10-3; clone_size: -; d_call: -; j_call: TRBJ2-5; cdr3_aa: CAISGTEQETQYF; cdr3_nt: TGTGCCATCAGCGGGACGGAACAAGAGACCCAGTACTTC
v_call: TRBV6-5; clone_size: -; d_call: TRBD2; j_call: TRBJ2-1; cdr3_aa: CASGGRAREQFF; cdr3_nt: TGTGCCAGCGGCGGGAGGGCTAGGGAGCAGTTCTTC
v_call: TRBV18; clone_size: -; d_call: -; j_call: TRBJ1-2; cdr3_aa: CASSSDSNYGYTF; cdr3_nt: TGTGCCAGCTCCAGCGACAGCAACTATGGCTACACCTTC
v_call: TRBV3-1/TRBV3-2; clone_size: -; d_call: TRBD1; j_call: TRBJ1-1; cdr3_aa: CASSRDRVGTEAFF; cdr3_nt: TGTGCCAGCAGCCGCGACAGGGTCGGGACTGAAGCTTTCTTT
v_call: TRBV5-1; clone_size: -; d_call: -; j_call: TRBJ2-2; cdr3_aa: CASSLAVHTGELFF; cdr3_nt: TGCGCCAGCAGCTTGGCGGTTCACACCGGGGAGCTGTTTTTT
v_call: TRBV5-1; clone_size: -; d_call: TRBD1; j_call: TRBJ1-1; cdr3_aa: CASSPLGGGISEAFF; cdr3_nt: TGCGCCAGCAGCCCCTTGGGAGGGGGCATCTCTGAAGCTTTCTTT
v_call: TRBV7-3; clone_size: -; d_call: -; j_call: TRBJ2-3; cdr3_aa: CASSLGDSSTDTQYF; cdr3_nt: TGTGCCAGCAGCTTGGGCGATTCTAGCACAGATACGCAGTATTTT
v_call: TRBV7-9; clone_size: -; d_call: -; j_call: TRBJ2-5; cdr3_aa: CASSLYSGVVGETQYF; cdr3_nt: TGTGCCAGCAGCTTGTATTCAGGGGTTGTTGGAGAGACCCAGTACTTC
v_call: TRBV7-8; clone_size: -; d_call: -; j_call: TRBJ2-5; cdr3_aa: CASSPLYAEETQYF; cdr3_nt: TGTGCCAGCAGCCCATTATACGCTGAAGAGACCCAGTACTTC
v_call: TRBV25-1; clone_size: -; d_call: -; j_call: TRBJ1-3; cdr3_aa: CASSESISGNTIYF; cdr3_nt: TGTGCCAGCAGTGAGAGTATCTCTGGAAACACCATATATTTT
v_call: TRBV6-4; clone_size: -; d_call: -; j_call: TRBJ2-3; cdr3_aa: CASRQGGSTDTQYF; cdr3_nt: TGTGCCAGCAGACAGGGAGGATCCACAGATACGCAGTATTTT
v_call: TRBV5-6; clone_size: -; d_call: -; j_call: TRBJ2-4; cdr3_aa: CASSSDTMDIQYF; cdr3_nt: TGTGCCAGCAGCTCCGACACAATGGACATTCAGTACTTC
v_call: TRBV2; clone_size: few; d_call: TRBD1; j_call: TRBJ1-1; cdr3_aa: CATLRTGANTEAFF; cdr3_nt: TGTGCCACCCTCCGGACAGGGGCGAACACTGAAGCTTTCTTT
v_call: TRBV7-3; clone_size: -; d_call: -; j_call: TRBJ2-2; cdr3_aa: CASSQGPSNTGELFF; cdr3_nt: TGTGCCAGCAGTCAGGGCCCGAGTAACACCGGGGAGCTGTTTTTT
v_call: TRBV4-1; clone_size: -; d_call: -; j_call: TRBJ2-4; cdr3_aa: CASSQDLDIQYF; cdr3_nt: TGCGCCAGCAGCCAGGACCTGGACATTCAGTACTTC
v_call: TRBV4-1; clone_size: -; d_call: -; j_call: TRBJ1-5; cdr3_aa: CASSQDGGQGYQPQHF; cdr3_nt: TGCGCCAGCAGCCAAGACGGCGGTCAGGGGTATCAGCCCCAGCATTTT
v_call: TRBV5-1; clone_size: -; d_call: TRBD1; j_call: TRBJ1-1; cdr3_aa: CASSLQGTMGTEAFF; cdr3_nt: TGCGCCAGCAGCCTACAGGGGACTATGGGTACTGAAGCTTTCTTT
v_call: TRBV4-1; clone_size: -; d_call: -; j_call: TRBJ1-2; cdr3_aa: CASSQVLAQYYGYTF; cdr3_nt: TGCGCCAGCAGCCAAGTTCTGGCACAGTACTATGGCTACACCTTC
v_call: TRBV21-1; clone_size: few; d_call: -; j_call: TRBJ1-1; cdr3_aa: CASRDRPRGTEAFF; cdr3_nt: TGTGCCAGCAGAGACCGCCCCCGGGGGACTGAAGCTTTCTTT
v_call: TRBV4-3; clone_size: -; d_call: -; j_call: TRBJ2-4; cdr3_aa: CASSQDFIGFLAKNIQYF; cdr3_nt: TGCGCCAGCAGCCAAGATTTCATAGGATTTCTAGCCAAAAACATTCAGTACTTC
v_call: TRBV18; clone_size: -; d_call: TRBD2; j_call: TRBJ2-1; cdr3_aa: CASSLLAGGRSNEQFF; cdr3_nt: TGTGCCAGCTCACTACTAGCGGGGGGGCGTTCCAATGAGCAGTTCTTC
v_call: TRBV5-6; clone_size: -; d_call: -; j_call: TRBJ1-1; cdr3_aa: CASSPFDPDSELFEAFF; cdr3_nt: TGTGCCAGCAGCCCTTTTGATCCGGACAGCGAACTGTTTGAAGCTTTCTTT
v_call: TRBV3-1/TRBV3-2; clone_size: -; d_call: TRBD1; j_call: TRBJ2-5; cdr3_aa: CASSQGWGTEKQETQYF; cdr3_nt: TGTGCCAGCAGCCAAGGATGGGGGACAGAGAAACAAGAGACCCAGTACTTC
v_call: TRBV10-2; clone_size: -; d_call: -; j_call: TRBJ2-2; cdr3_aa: CASDKGEMGLNTGELFF; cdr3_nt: TGCGCCAGCGATAAAGGAGAGATGGGATTGAACACCGGGGAGCTGTTTTTT
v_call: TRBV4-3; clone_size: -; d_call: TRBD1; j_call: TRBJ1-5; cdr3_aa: CASSQDLQGNQPQHF; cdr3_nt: TGCGCCAGCAGCCAAGATCTACAGGGGAATCAGCCCCAGCATTTT
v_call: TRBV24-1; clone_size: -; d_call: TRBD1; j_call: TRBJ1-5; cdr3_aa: CATSDPQGDRRYSNQPQHF; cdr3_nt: TGTGCCACCAGTGATCCTCAGGGGGACAGGCGATATAGCAATCAGCCCCAGCATTTT
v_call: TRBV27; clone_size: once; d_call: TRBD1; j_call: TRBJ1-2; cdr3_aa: CASSLLPGQGAYGYTF; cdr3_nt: TGTGCCAGCAGTTTACTGCCGGGACAGGGGGCCTATGGCTACACCTTC
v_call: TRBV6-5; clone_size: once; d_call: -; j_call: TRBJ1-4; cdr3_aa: CASQVDSSNEKLFF; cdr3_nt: TGTGCCAGCCAGGTGGACTCGTCGAATGAAAAACTGTTTTTT
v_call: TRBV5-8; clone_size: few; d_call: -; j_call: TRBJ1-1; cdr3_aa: CASPNRPGEENTEAFF; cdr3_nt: TGTGCCAGCCCTAATCGTCCAGGGGAGGAGAACACTGAAGCTTTCTTT
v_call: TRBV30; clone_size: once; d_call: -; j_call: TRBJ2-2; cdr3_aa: CAWSDVWSGELFF; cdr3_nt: TGTGCCTGGAGTGACGTTTGGTCCGGGGAGCTGTTTTTT
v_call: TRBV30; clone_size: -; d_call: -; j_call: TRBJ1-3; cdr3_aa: CAWSTTWNSGNTIYF; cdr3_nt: TGTGCCTGGAGTACTACATGGAACTCTGGAAACACCATATATTTT
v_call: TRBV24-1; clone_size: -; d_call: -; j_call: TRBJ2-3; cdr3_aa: CATSDAKGTDTQYF; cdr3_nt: TGTGCCACCAGTGATGCGAAAGGAACAGATACGCAGTATTTT
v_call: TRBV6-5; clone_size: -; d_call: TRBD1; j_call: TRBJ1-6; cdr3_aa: CASSYSGTGISPLHF; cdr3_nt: TGTGCCAGCAGTTACTCGGGGACAGGAATATCACCCCTCCACTTT
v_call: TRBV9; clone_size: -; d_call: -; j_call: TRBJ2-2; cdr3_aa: CASSVVGAGGELFF; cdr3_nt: TGTGCCAGCAGCGTAGTAGGGGCGGGCGGGGAGCTGTTTTTT
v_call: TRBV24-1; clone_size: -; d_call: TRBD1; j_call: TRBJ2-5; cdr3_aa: CATSGPPRDRGLETQYF; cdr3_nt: TGTGCCACCAGTGGCCCCCCCCGGGACAGGGGGCTTGAGACCCAGTACTTC
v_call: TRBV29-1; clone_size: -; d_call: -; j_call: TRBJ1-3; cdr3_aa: CSVEGTGHGNTIYF; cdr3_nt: TGCAGCGTTGAAGGTACAGGACATGGAAACACCATATATTTT
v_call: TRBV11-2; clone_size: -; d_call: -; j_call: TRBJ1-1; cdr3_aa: CASSLAAGVTTEAFF; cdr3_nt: TGTGCCAGCAGCTTAGCGGCGGGCGTCACCACTGAAGCTTTCTTT
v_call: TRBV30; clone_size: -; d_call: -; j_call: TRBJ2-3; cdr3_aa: CAWSVQGDTQYF; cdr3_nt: TGTGCCTGGAGTGTACAAGGGGATACGCAGTATTTT
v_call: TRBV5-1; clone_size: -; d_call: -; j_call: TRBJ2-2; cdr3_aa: CASSWETGELFF; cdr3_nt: TGCGCCAGCAGCTGGGAAACCGGGGAGCTGTTTTTT
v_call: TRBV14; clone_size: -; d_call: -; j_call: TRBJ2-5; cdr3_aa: CASSQALGPGDQETRYF; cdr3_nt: TGTGCCAGCAGCCAAGCCCTGGGACCGGGGGACCAAGAGACCCGGTACTTC
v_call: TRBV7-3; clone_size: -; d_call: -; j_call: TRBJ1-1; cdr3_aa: CASSRTGWDTEAFF; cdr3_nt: TGTGCCAGCAGCCGAACGGGGTGGGACACTGAAGCTTTCTTT
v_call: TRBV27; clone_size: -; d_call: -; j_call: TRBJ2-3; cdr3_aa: CASSWKGGDTQYF; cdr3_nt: TGTGCCAGCAGTTGGAAGGGAGGAGATACGCAGTATTTT
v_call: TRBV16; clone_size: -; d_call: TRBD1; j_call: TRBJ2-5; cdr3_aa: CASSQSMGTGGQETQYF; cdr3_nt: TGTGCCAGCAGCCAATCGATGGGGACAGGGGGACAAGAGACCCAGTACTTC
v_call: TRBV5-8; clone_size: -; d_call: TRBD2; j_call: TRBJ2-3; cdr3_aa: CASPGGGPWVVGTDTQYF; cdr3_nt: TGTGCCAGCCCCGGCGGGGGGCCCTGGGTCGTCGGCACAGATACGCAGTATTTT